A single sample is the source of the 13 T cell receptor beta chains below, sequenced in a study of blood T cell repertoires in COVID-19. The repertoire was sequenced with immunoSEQ multiplex PCR; TCRdb's copy has only in-frame clones and lacks some. The sample shows approximately 120,000 clones, roughly four fifths of them seen only once. The specimen sequenced was peripheral blood. The source of these receptors is a man aged 80 or over with COVID-19, enrolled during active disease.

The chain joins TRBV11-2 to TRBJ2-7; possible D gene TRBD2, 6 bases. The V end was cut by 5 bases, the J end by 4 bases, with 12 bases between. The germline CDR1 and CDR2 sequences are SGHAT and FQNNGV. This CDR3 region has 13 residues. The CDR3 DNA sequence: TGTGCCAGCAGCCCCGGGACTTTTTACGAGCAGTACTTC. As protein: CASSPGTFYEQYF.

This clone was counted a single time. The junction shows a germline mismatch at one end, possibly a read error. The J gene is TRBJ2-1, the V gene TRBV7-7, with 12 bases matching TRBD2. The germline V gene has CDR1 SSHAT and CDR2 FNYEAQ (reference sequence). CDR3 size: 15 residues. In nucleotides, the CDR3 is TGTGCTAGCAGCTTAGCGGGACTAGCGGGCGAAGAGCAGTTCTTC. Amino acids: CASSLAGLAGEEQFF.

The chain has TRBV28 and TRBJ2-3, with D possibly matching TRBD1 (6 bases). The CDR3 is made up of 16 amino acids. Trimming left V 5 bases short and J 0 bases short, with 15 bases between. Germline CDR1 reads MDHEN; CDR2 reads SYDVKM. The CDR3 loop is CASSVLTGTSTDTQYF. Here the CDR3 DNA reads TGTGCCAGCAGTGTTCTGACAGGCACTAGCACAGATACGCAGTATTTT.

V is TRBV14 and J is TRBJ2-7; a possible D gene is TRBD1 (6 bases). The CDR3 contains 12 residues. Germline CDR1 reads SGHDN; CDR2 reads FVKESK. Trimming removed 0 bases at V and 10 bases at J, with 10 bases between. The CDR3 reads CASSQDWTVQYF. In DNA form, the CDR3 reads TGTGCCAGCAGCCAAGATTGGACAGTTCAGTACTTC.

This clone was observed once. The gene calls are TRBV5-4 and TRBJ2-3, with 12 positions matching TRBD1. The trim removed 4 bases at V and 4 bases at J, leaving 7 bases unmatched. Germline V lookup: CDR1 SGHNT, CDR2 YYREEE (reference sequence). The CDR3 covers 16 residues. As DNA, the CDR3 is TGTGCCAGCAGCCCAGCAGGGACAGGGGGCGCAGATACGCAGTATTTT. Its translation is CASSPAGTGGADTQYF. Together with reference TRBV5-4 and TRBJ2-3, the CDR3 gives the full variable domain: ETGVTQSPTHLIKTRGQQVTLRCSSQSGHNTVSWYQQALGQGPQFIFQYYREEENGRGNFPPRFSGLQFPNYSSELNVNALELDDSALYLCASSPAGTGGADTQYFGPGTRLTVL.

The chain recombines TRBV7-6 with TRBJ1-1, with 7 bases identical to TRBD1. The CDR3 totals 15 residues. V shed 2 bases and J 5 bases; nucleotides not matched to a gene: 8. Germline V gene data show CDR1 as SGHVS and CDR2 as FNYEAQ. CDR3 residues: CASSLSSKGATEAFF. In nucleotides, the CDR3 is TGTGCCAGCAGCTTAAGCAGCAAGGGGGCAACTGAAGCTTTCTTT.

The chain couples TRBV2 to TRBJ1-2; weak D call: TRBD1 (5 bases). Between the trimmed V and J ends, which lost 3 bases and 6 bases, there was a span of 11 bases. This CDR3 is 13 amino acids long. The V gene's germline CDR1 is SNHLY and CDR2 FYNNEI. The CDR3 sequence: CASSDQGRNGYTF. In DNA form, the CDR3 reads TGTGCCAGCAGTGACCAGGGTAGGAATGGCTACACCTTC.

J is TRBJ2-7 and V is TRBV5-6, with a weak D call TRBD2 (5 bases). This CDR3 comprises 14 residues. Deletions cut 1 base from V and 7 bases from J, with 15 bases between. Germline values: CDR1 SGHDT, CDR2 YYEEEE. CDR3 sequence: CASSLWDEEEEQYF. In nucleotides, the CDR3 is TGTGCCAGCAGCTTGTGGGATGAGGAGGAGGAGCAGTACTTC. The whole variable domain, filled in from reference TRBV5-6 and TRBJ2-7, reads DAGVTQSPTHLIKTRGQQVTLRCSPKSGHDTVSWYQQALGQGPQFIFQYYEEEERQRGNFPDRFSGHQFPNYSSELNVNALLLGDSALYLCASSLWDEEEEQYFGPGTRLTVT.

This chain uses TRBV7-9 with TRBJ1-2; 9 nucleotides align to TRBD1. In germline, CDR1 is SEHNR, CDR2 FQNEAQ (reference sequence). The V segment lost 5 bases and the J segment 4 bases; nucleotides outside the gene matches: 8. The CDR3 consists of 15 residues. CDR3 in amino acids: CASSPGQGTRYGYTF. The CDR3 DNA reads TGTGCCAGCAGCCCTGGACAGGGGACTCGCTATGGCTACACCTTC.

The CDR3 nucleotides read TGTGCCAGCAGTCTGTATAATCGGAACACCGGGGAGCTGTTTTTT. Residues: CASSLYNRNTGELFF. The chain combines TRBV27 with TRBJ2-2; D is ambiguous. The V end was cut by 5 bases, the J end by 1 base, with 11 bases between. Germline loops: CDR1 MNHEY, CDR2 SMNVEV (reference sequence). There are 15 residues in the CDR3.

The V gene is TRBV2, the J gene TRBJ1-4; 8 positions agree with TRBD1. Unmatched junction bases numbered 9, after V lost 4 bases and J lost 5 bases. This CDR3 spans 16 amino acids. Germline CDR1 is SNHLY and CDR2 is FYNNEI. The CDR3 DNA follows: TGTGCCAGCAGTGTGGGTATATGGGACAGGAATGAAAAACTGTTTTTT. It specifies CASSVGIWDRNEKLFF.

As for this clone: Other nucleotide sequences from this sample produce the same CDR3. The chain employs TRBV27 and TRBJ2-7, with D possibly being TRBD1 (6 bases). V lost 4 bases, J lost 3 bases, and 10 bases lay in between. The CDR3 is made up of 13 amino acids. The germline gives CDR1 MNHEY, CDR2 SMNVEV (reference sequence). The CDR3 DNA follows: TGTGCCAGCAGTTCCCTGGACAGCTACGAGCAGTACTTC. Protein sequence: CASSSLDSYEQYF.

The chain has TRBV5-1 and TRBJ2-2, with TRBD1 as a possible D gene (6 bases). Germline V gene sequence: CDR1 SGHRS, CDR2 YFSETQ. CDR3 length: 16 residues. V was trimmed by 0 bases and J by 5 bases, leaving 14 bases between them. This CDR3 is CASSLGGQRGTGELFF. CDR3 sequence (DNA): TGCGCCAGCAGCTTGGGGGGACAAAGGGGTACCGGGGAGCTGTTTTTT.